The table lists the clone carrying this TCR beta chain with many counts. Its specificity is not known. The sample comes from a study of T cells in Graves' hyperthyroidism and ophthalmopathy. RNA transcripts provided the source from which TCR beta CDR3 regions were amplified. First-round RT-PCR targeting the TCR CDR3 was performed with the HTBI primer set. Via MiXCR, TCRdb re-called the multiplex PCR reads, giving one row per CDR3 protein. Of 270,000 or so distinct CDR3 sequences in the sample, nearly 15% were seen once. Sampled blood dates from first hyperthyroidism diagnosis, and it precedes any ophthalmopathy symptoms. General study results and limits: Also found in blood were most expanded thyroid clonotypes above 0.001.

This receptor was obtained from a woman aged 50 to 65 with Graves' hyperthyroidism that later progressed to Graves' ophthalmopathy. The specimen was blood.

The CDR3 DNA is TGTGCCAGCAGCTCGACTAGCGAAAAATACAATGAGCAGTTCTTC. This sequence encodes CASSSTSEKYNEQFF. The rearrangement uses TRBV11-2 and TRBJ2-1, with TRBD2 identical over 8 bases. The V gene end was trimmed by 4 bases and the J gene end by 4 bases; junction bases not matched to a gene: 6. The CDR3 runs 15 residues. Germline-derived CDR1 and CDR2 are SGHAT and FQNNGV.